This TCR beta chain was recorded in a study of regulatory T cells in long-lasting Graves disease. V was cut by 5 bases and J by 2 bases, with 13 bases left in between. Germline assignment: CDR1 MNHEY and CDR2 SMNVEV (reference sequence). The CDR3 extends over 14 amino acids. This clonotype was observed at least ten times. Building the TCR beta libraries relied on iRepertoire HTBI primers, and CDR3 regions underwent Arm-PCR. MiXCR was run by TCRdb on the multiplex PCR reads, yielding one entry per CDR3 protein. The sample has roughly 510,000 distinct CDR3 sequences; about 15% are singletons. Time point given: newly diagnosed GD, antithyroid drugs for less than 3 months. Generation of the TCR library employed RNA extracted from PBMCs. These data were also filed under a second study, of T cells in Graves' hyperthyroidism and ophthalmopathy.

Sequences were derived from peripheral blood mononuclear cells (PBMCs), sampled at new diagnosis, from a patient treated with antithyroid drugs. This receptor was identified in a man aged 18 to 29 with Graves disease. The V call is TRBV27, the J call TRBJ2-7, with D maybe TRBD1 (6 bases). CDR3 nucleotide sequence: TGTGCCAGCAGTCACGGGACATTGGCCTACGAGCAGTACTTC. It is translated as CASSHGTLAYEQYF.